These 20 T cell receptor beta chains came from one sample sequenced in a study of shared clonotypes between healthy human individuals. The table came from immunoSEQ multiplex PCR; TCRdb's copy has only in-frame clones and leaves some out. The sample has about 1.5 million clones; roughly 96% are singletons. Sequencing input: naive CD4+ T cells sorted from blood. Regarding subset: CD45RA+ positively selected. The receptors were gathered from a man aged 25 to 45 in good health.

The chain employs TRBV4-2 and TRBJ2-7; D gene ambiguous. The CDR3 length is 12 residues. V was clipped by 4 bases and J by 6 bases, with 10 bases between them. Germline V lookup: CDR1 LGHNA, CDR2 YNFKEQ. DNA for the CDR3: TGTGCCAGCAGCCCCCTCTGGGGCGAGCAGTACTTC. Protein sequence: CASSPLWGEQYF.

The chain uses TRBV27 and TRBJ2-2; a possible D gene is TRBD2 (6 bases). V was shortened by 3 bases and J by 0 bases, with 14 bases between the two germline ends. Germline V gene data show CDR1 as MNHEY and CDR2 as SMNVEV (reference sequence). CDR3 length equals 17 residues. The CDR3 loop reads CASSFGQRAANTGELFF. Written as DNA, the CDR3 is TGTGCCAGCAGTTTTGGCCAGCGGGCTGCGAACACCGGGGAGCTGTTTTTT.

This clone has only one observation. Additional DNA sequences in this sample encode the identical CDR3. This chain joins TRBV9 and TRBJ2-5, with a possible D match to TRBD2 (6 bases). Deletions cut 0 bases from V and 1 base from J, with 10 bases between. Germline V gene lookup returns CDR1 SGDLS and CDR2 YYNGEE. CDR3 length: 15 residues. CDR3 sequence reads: CASSVVGGSQETQYF. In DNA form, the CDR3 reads TGTGCCAGCAGCGTAGTGGGGGGATCCCAAGAGACCCAGTACTTC.

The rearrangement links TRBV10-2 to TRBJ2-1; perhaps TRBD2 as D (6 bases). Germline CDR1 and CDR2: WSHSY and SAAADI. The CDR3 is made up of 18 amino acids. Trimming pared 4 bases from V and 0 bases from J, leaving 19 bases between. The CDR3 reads CASSGGDPILSSYNEQFF. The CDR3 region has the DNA TGCGCCAGCAGTGGGGGGGACCCAATCCTGAGCTCCTACAATGAGCAGTTCTTC.

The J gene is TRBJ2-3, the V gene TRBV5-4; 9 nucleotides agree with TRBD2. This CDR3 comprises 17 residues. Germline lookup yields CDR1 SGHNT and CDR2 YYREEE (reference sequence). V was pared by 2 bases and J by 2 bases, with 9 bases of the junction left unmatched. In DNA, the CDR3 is TGTGCCAGCAGCTTAGACTTGGCGGGAGGGTTCACAGATACGCAGTATTTT. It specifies CASSLDLAGGFTDTQYF.

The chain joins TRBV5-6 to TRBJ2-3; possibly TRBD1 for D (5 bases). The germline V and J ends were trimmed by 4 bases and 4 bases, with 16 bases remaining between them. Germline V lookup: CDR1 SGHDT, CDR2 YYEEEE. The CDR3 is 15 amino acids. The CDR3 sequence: CASSPTEWLPDTQYF. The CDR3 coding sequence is TGTGCCAGCAGCCCGACAGAGTGGCTTCCAGATACGCAGTATTTT.

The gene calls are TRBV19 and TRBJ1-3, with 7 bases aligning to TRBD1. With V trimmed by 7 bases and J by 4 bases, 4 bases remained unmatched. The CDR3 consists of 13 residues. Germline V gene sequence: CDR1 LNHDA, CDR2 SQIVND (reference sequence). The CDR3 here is CASTPDRGNTIYF. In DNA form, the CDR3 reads TGTGCCAGTACCCCGGACAGGGGAAACACCATATATTTT.

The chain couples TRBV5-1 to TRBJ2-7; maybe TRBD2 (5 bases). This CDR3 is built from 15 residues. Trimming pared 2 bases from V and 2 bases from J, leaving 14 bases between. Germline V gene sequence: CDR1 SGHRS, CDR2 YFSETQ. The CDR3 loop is CASSFWPGKPYEQYF. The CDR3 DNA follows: TGCGCCAGCAGCTTTTGGCCGGGAAAACCCTACGAGCAGTACTTC. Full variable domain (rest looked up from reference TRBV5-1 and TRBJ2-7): KAGVTQTPRYLIKTRGQQVTLSCSPISGHRSVSWYQQTPGQGLQFLFEYFSETQRNKGNFPGRFSGRQFSNSRSEMNVSTLELGDSALYLCASSFWPGKPYEQYFGPGTRLTVT.

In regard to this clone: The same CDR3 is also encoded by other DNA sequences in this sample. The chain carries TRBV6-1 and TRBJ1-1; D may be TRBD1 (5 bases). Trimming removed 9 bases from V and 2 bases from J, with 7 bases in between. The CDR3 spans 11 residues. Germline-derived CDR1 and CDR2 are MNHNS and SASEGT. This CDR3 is CASDRNTEAFF. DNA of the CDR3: TGTGCCAGTGACAGAAACACTGAAGCTTTCTTT.

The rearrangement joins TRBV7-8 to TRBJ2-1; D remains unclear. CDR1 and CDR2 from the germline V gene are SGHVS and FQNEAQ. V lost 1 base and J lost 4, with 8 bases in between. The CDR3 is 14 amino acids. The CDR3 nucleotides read TGTGCCAGCAGCTTAGGGGCGACTTACAATGAGCAGTTCTTC. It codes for CASSLGATYNEQFF.

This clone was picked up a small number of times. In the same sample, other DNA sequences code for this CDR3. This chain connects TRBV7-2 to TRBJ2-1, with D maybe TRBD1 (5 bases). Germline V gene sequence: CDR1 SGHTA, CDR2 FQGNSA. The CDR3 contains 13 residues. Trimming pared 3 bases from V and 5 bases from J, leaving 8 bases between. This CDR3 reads CASSLGRNNEQFF. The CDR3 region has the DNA TGTGCCAGCAGCTTGGGGCGGAACAATGAGCAGTTCTTC.

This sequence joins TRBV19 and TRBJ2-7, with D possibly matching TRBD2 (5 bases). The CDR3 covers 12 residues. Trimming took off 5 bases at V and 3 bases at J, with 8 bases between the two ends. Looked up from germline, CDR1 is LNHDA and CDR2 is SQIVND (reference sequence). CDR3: CASSVRDYEQYF. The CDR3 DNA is TGTGCCAGTAGTGTGAGGGACTACGAGCAGTACTTC.

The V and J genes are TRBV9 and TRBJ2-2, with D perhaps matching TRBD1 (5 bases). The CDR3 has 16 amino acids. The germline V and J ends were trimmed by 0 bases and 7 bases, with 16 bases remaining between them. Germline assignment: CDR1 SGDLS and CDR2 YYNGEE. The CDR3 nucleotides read TGTGCCAGCAGCGTAGGGTCGGTTGGGGCCGGCGGGGAGCTGTTTTTT. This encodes CASSVGSVGAGGELFF.

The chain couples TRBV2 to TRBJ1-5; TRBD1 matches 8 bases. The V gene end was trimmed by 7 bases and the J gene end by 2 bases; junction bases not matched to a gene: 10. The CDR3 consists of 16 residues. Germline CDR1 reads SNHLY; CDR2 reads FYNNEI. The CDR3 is CASTRTGKLGNQPQHF. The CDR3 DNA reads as TGTGCCAGCACGAGGACAGGGAAACTGGGCAATCAGCCCCAGCATTTT.

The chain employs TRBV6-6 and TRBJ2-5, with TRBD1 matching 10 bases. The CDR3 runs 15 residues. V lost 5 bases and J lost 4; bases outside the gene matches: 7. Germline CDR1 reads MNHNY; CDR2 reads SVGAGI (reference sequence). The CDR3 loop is CASSLDRGQVETQYF. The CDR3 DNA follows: TGTGCCAGCAGTCTCGACAGGGGGCAGGTAGAGACCCAGTACTTC.

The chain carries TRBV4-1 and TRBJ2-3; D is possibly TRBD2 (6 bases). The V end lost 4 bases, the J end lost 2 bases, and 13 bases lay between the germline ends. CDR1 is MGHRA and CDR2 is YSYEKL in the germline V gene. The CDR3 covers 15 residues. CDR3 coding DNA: TGCGCCAGCAGCCGAGTAGCGGCCATCACAGATACGCAGTATTTT. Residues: CASSRVAAITDTQYF.

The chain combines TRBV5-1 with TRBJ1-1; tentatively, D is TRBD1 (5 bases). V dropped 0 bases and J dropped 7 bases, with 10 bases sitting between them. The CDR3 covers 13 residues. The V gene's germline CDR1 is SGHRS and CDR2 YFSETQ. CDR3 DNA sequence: TGCGCCAGCAGCTTGGGCGGGGCCGGTGAAGCTTTCTTT. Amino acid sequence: CASSLGGAGEAFF.

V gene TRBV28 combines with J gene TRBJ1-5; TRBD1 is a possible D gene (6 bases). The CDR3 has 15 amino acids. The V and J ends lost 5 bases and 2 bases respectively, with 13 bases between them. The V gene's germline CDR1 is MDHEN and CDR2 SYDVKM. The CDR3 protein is CASSTYRDGNQPQHF. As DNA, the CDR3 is TGTGCCAGCAGTACGTACAGGGATGGCAATCAGCCCCAGCATTTT.

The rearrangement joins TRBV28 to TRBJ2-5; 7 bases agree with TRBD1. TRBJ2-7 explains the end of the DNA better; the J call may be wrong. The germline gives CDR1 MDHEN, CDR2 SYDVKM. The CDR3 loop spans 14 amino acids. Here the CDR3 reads CASSSTGEIYEQYF. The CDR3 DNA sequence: TGTGCCAGCAGTTCTACAGGGGAGATCTACGAGCAGTACTTC.

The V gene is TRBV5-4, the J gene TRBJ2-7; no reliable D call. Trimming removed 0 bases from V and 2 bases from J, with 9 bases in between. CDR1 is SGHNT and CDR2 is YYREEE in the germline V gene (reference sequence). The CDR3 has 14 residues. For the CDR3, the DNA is TGTGCCAGCAGCTTGGCCCCAAAGGCCTACGAGCAGTACTTC. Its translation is CASSLAPKAYEQYF. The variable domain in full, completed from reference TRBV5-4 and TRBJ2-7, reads ETGVTQSPTHLIKTRGQQVTLRCSSQSGHNTVSWYQQALGQGPQFIFQYYREEENGRGNFPPRFSGLQFPNYSSELNVNALELDDSALYLCASSLAPKAYEQYFGPGTRLTVT.